This T cell receptor (beta chain) stems from a study of cytomegalovirus exposure and HLA in healthy donors (dated by TCRdb to 2016 to 2017). Looking at the study overall: According to an earlier analysis of a few hundred of the donors, some 180 million T cells yielded over 100 million unique TCR beta sequences and about 300 Gb of sequence data. About 280 gigabases of sequencing data and around 85 million unique TCR sequences made up an early release that covered approximately 650 HLA-typed donors. Of the 398 genotyped donors, 65% to 90% fell in the genetic ancestry cluster associated with self-reported Caucasian donors. The study was designed to test whether signatures of past pathogen exposure could be identified by cataloging public T cell receptors. The study profiled the T cell repertoires of about 640 subjects by immunosequencing and related them to cytomegalovirus serostatus. A separate validation cohort of about 110 different subjects was used in addition to the roughly 670-subject first cohort. The study combined high-throughput TCR immunosequencing, statistical association of individual TCRs with disease status, and machine learning to predict cytomegalovirus infection status. In a later analysis, previously published TCR beta repertoires from about 670 donors were re-analyzed and high-resolution HLA genotyping was added so that TCR occurrence patterns could be studied. The later analysis used no new phenotypic data to find candidate immune exposures, relying instead on TCR beta sequences and their occurrence across donors. To decide whether each TCR beta V gene segment behaved as functional or pseudogenic, an earlier analysis of some 580 of the donors relied on high-throughput TCR beta sequencing. Donor age, sex, ethnicity and CMV serostatus were collected together with the repertoire data. A later genetic analysis took genome-wide SNP genotypes for about 55% of the 666 donors and used that subset as a discovery cohort. All discovery cohort repertoires had been generated on a single sequencing platform. HLA typing covered class I and class II loci at four-digit resolution. The number of donors typed differed by locus, with about 629-640 for A, B, C, DRB1 and DQB1, roughly 520 for DQA1, about 610 for DPA1, and about 450 for DPB1. Because of strong linkage in the cohort, 5 or 6 DR-DQ haplotypes were treated as single units for association and clustering. Across about 370 genotyped donors of the cohort, an average of about 240,000 unique TCR beta nucleotide sequences per donor were sequenced, and roughly 20% of those sequences were non-productive.

The cohort was made up of approximately 670 healthy bone marrow donors. Cohort members were all nominally healthy when sampled, although unrecorded immune exposures were likely present. The donor was CMV seropositive and was included in the group of 270 or so seropositive cohort members. A peripheral blood sample was collected from each donor, and TCR beta sequencing was performed on peripheral blood mononuclear cells. The Qiagen DNeasy Blood Extraction Kit was used to extract genomic DNA from the blood cell samples. CDR3 length: 13 amino acids, cysteine to phenylalanine. This entry keeps only the CDR3 DNA: 39 bases, framed from base 1. CDR1 and CDR2 are read off the germline V gene as MNHNS and SASEGT. Cut back by 3 bases and 14 bases, the V and J ends lie 19 bases apart. The investigation overall reported the following: It was suggested by the authors that the approach could potentially be generalized to other disease states and immunological phenotypes. A few of the identified cytomegalovirus-associated TCR beta chains were confirmed in vitro to be specific for cytomegalovirus antigens. The only immune exposure information available for the cohort was CMV serostatus. In a later analysis, around 15,000 TCR beta sequences were associated with specific HLA alleles at a false discovery rate of 0.05. According to a later analysis, parvovirus B19, influenza, CMV and Epstein-Barr virus appeared linked to several top co-occurrence clusters. A later genetic analysis associated a missense DCLRE1C variant with V-gene and J-gene trimming of TCR beta chains, and an independent cohort replicated the association. In a later analysis, the rate of TCR association differed among HLA loci, with DRB1 alleles having the most associated TCRs and HLA-C alleles having the fewest. Because some donors lacked HLA typing at each locus, the association tests relied only on the typed subset. A cluster of highly shared sequence variants was judged likely to represent a technical artifact of the sequencing pipeline. The earlier analysis of 587 of the donors excluded around 17 rarely observed V segments, including chromosome 9 orphons, because counts were too low. In a later analysis, HLA-associated TCR beta chains were found to be more clonally expanded and to have lower generation probabilities than equally common non-associated chains. Correlated functional status among segregating V segments might be attributable to linkage disequilibrium, but an unknown experimental factor could not be ruled out. Most TCR sequences were observed very rarely across donors, whereas some public TCRs were present in many individuals. In an earlier analysis of 587 of the donors, most TCR beta V segments appeared in productive rearrangements about 87% or about 30% of the time, broadly matching IMGT annotations. Some IMGT-functional V segments, including TRBV6-2 and TRBV6-3, could not be told apart with the 87-base-pair reads, so those segments were excluded. A total of 150 or so TCR beta chains were listed by the study as associated with cytomegalovirus. The classifier was reported to diagnose cytomegalovirus status with high specificity and sensitivity in both the original cohort and the validation cohort. A further reported finding was that TCR beta sequences accurately predicted the HLA-A and HLA-B alleles for most subjects in the first cohort. In this cohort, only TCR beta chains were sequenced, and detectable features were limited by the absence of alpha or paired-chain data. When HLA alleles, especially DR and DQ, strongly co-occurred, TCR associations were difficult to assign to individual alleles. Compared with the approximately 600-donor mean, donors in an Asian-associated ancestry cluster had fewer N-insertions in productive TCRs, according to a later genetic analysis. A later analysis found that most CMV-associated TCR beta chains appeared HLA-restricted, with HLA associations seemingly driven largely by CMV exposure. Sequencing depth was assumed to be roughly uniform across donors in the presence/absence analyses, though that assumption may not hold.

In the case of this clone: Which antigen it targets is not known. There are no base qualities to consult, and no much larger clone falls within one base.

Library method: the immunoSEQ multiplex PCR assay. A mixture of 60 forward primers for TCR Vbeta segments and 13 reverse primers for TCR Jbeta segments was used in the multiplex PCR. Amplification of the CDR3 region of rearranged TCR beta genes was performed with a multiplex PCR assay on genomic DNA. Amplified TCR beta libraries were sequenced as 87-base-pair reads on the Illumina HiSeq System. The original methods were these. Across the 670 or so repertoires, a later analysis counted 80 million or so unique TCR beta chains, roughly 11 million of which were shared by at least two donors. A nearest-neighbor algorithm error-corrected the raw reads and collapsed the reads into unique sequences, merging closely related sequences to remove PCR and sequencing errors. V, D and J gene segments were assigned by aligning CDR3 sequences to IMGT reference sequences. For a sequence to be retained, a match of at least six nucleotides to both a V gene segment and a J gene segment was required. A rearrangement counted as productive if the CDR3 had no stop codons and remained in frame with V and J, and every other rearrangement counted as non-productive. Following IMGT convention, CDR3 was defined as the stretch from the second conserved V-encoded cysteine to the conserved J-encoded phenylalanine. The earlier analysis of about 530 of the donors excluded any sequence lacking an unambiguous match to a single V gene segment. An earlier analysis of a few hundred of the donors called V segments functional above 56.7% productive rearrangements and segregating when the between-donor standard deviation exceeded 5%. To diagnose cytomegalovirus status from the catalog of TCR beta chain sequences, a statistical classification framework was built. A later analysis assigned V and J genes by comparing TCR nucleotide sequences with IMGT/GENE-DB human TR gene sequences. Using the TCRdist pipeline, a later analysis assigned CDR3 sequences along with most-parsimonious VDJ recombination scenarios. In a later analysis, every TCR beta chain was defined by the combination of its CDR3 amino acid sequence and its V-gene family, and reads without a unique V-gene family were dropped. As a way to deal with suspected cross-contamination and a sequencing artifact, a later analysis dropped nearly 600 nucleotide sequences that were highly shared and had low generation probability. For each public chain, a later analysis derived a clonal expansion index from normalized ranks of inferred template counts within each repertoire. In a later analysis, generation probabilities were computed using a VDJ recombination model fitted to out-of-frame rearrangements, and the results were checked against IGoR. A later analysis scored TCR-TCR, TCR-HLA and TCR-CMV co-occurrence with hypergeometric tests, applying a repertoire-size bias correction to TCR pairs. To estimate false discovery rates, a later analysis permuted the HLA or CMV assignments 20 times. In a later analysis, co-occurring TCRs were grouped with DBSCAN, and TCRdist sequence similarity was added when clustering was performed within HLA-allele-positive subsets. Co-occurrence clustering excluded repertoires with fewer than 30,000 or more than 120,000 public chains, plus five with anomalous nucleotide sharing. Imported from immuneACCESS, the table was reduced by TCRdb to in-frame sequences with V and J called. These copies leave out some clones; in studies compared against another copy, an unresolved V gene accounts for under half, and the cause of the remainder is not known. V and J calls and clone size follow that table, whereas D and trimming were derived from the DNA. Recorded for this sample are 110,000 or so clones; 77% of them occurred a single time. Approximately 5% of the sample belongs to the ten largest clones.

The rearrangement combines TRBV6-1 with TRBJ1-2; a tentative D call is TRBD1 (5 bases match). The sample was PBMCs. This TCR derives from a man aged 50-59 years in good health and CMV-seropositive. The nucleotides read TGTGCCAGCAGTGAGGCGGGACGGCGGACTAATACCTTC. This sequence encodes CASSEAGRRTNTF.